This section outlines one TCR beta chain sequence together with its context. The data derive from a study of shared clonotypes between healthy human individuals. The table came from immunoSEQ multiplex PCR; TCRdb's copy has only in-frame clones and leaves some out. The sample has about 2 million clones; roughly 94% are singletons. The origin of this receptor is a man between 18 and 35 years old in good health. Sequencing input: naive CD4+ T cells sorted from blood. The subset here: CD45RA+ positively selected.

The CDR3 sequence: CAWSAGTATDTQYF. The CDR3 DNA sequence: TGTGCCTGGAGTGCCGGGACAGCTACAGATACGCAGTATTTT. The gene calls are TRBV30 and TRBJ2-3; 7 bases are a match to TRBD1. Germline V lookup: CDR1 GTSNPN, CDR2 SVGIG (reference sequence). The ends lost 1 base at V and 3 bases at J; junction bases unmatched: 4. CDR3 length: 14 amino acids.